Below are 21 T cell receptor beta chains sequenced from a single sample in a study of monozygotic twins with inflammatory bowel disease. TCRdb re-called the 5' RACE reads and shows each CDR3 protein once, DNA omitted. The table lists about 140,000 distinct CDR3 sequences. The sequenced sample was blood. These receptors were taken from a human donor with ulcerative colitis or Crohn's disease, or a healthy co-twin of an affected twin (not recorded which).

The chain has TRBV7-9 and TRBJ1-1. CDR1 SEHNR and CDR2 FQNEAQ come from the germline V gene (reference sequence). This CDR3 contains 14 residues. The CDR3 region is CASSLVGVNTEAFF.

This chain links TRBV2 with TRBJ2-1; the TCRdb D gene call, TRBD1, has no DNA to confirm it. From germline, CDR1 is SNHLY and CDR2 FYNNEI. This CDR3 spans 13 amino acids. CDR3 amino acids: CASTRTGDNEQFF.

The gene calls are TRBV30 and TRBJ1-1; lacking DNA, the TRBD1 call made by TCRdb goes unchecked. CDR1 GTSNPN and CDR2 SVGIG come from the germline V gene (reference sequence). The CDR3 extends over 13 amino acids. CDR3 region: CASGQVRNTEAFF. Filled out from reference TRBV30 and TRBJ1-1, the complete variable domain reads SQTIHQWPATLVQPVGSPLSLECTVEGTSNPNLYWYRQAAGRGLQLLFYSVGIGQISSEVPQNLSASRPQDRQFILSSKKLLLSDSGFYLCASGQVRNTEAFFGQGTRLTVV.

The chain has TRBV28 and TRBJ1-3. Germline assignment: CDR1 MDHEN and CDR2 SYDVKM. The CDR3 is made up of 16 amino acids. CDR3: CASSPLRDGVGNTIYF.

This chain links TRBV7-9 with TRBJ2-2; TCRdb gives TRBD1 as the D gene, but with no DNA this cannot be confirmed. The CDR3 contains 16 residues. The germline gives CDR1 SEHNR, CDR2 FQNEAQ (reference sequence). The CDR3 is CASSRGGRGNTGELFF.

This rearrangement joins TRBV10-2 to TRBJ2-1; TCRdb gives TRBD2 as the D gene, but with no DNA this cannot be confirmed. The CDR3 has 15 amino acids. Looked up from germline, CDR1 is WSHSY and CDR2 is SAAADI. CDR3 residues: CASTLPGLPYNEQFF.

V gene TRBV7-2 combines with J gene TRBJ2-5; TCRdb picks TRBD1, but there is no DNA to check that call. This CDR3 spans 16 amino acids. Looked up from germline, CDR1 is SGHTA and CDR2 is FQGNSA. CDR3 protein: CASSPVRGSQGETQYF.

This chain links TRBV5-1 with TRBJ2-3. The germline CDR1 and CDR2 sequences are SGHRS and YFSETQ. The CDR3 totals 13 residues. The CDR3 loop is CASTGKAKDTQYF.

The rearrangement uses TRBV28 and TRBJ1-5. Germline CDR1 and CDR2: MDHEN and SYDVKM. CDR3 length equals 14 residues. The CDR3 sequence is CASRGTAGFEPQHF.

V is TRBV12-3 or TRBV12-4 and J is TRBJ2-1; TCRdb gives TRBD1 as the D gene, but with no DNA this cannot be confirmed. The CDR3 is made up of 13 amino acids. The CDR3 reads CASTPTGHNEQFF.

The rearrangement links TRBV3-1 to TRBJ2-3; without DNA, the TCRdb call of TRBD2 cannot be checked. The CDR3 length is 19 residues. Germline-derived CDR1 and CDR2 are LGHDT and YNNKEL (reference sequence). CDR3 amino acids: CASSPTGTSDFYFTDTQYF.

CDR3 residues: CSARALRREAEETQYF. This chain links TRBV20-1 with TRBJ2-5; with no DNA, the TCRdb D assignment of TRBD2 cannot be verified. CDR1 is DFQATT and CDR2 is SNEGSKA in the germline V gene (reference sequence). This CDR3 has 16 amino acids.

The chain employs TRBV20-1 and TRBJ2-3; lacking DNA, the TRBD2 call made by TCRdb goes unchecked. The CDR3 is 15 amino acids. Germline values: CDR1 DFQATT, CDR2 SNEGSKA (reference sequence). CDR3 amino acids: CSAPVMGRSTDTQYF.

This chain joins TRBV30 and TRBJ2-5; the D gene TCRdb calls, TRBD1, cannot be checked with no DNA. This CDR3 comprises 15 residues. Germline V lookup: CDR1 GTSNPN, CDR2 SVGIG (reference sequence). The CDR3 loop reads CAWRGTGPYRETQYF. The full variable domain, with the rest looked up from reference TRBV30 and TRBJ2-5, is SQTIHQWPATLVQPVGSPLSLECTVEGTSNPNLYWYRQAAGRGLQLLFYSVGIGQISSEVPQNLSASRPQDRQFILSSKKLLLSDSGFYLCAWRGTGPYRETQYFGPGTRLLVL.

CDR3 loop: CASSQKTGFNEKLFF. The chain combines TRBV18 with TRBJ1-4; no DNA is available, so the TRBD1 call from TCRdb remains unchecked. The CDR3 sequence is 15 residues long. The V gene's germline CDR1 is KGHSH and CDR2 LQKENI.

The chain has TRBV28 and TRBJ1-2; the D gene TCRdb calls, TRBD1, cannot be checked with no DNA. CDR3 length equals 14 residues. Germline V gene sequence: CDR1 MDHEN, CDR2 SYDVKM. This CDR3 is CASSSRRARGGYTF.

The chain joins TRBV28 to TRBJ1-2. The CDR3 runs 16 residues. Germline V gene lookup returns CDR1 MDHEN and CDR2 SYDVKM. The CDR3 loop is CASTSPGGPANYGYTF.

The rearrangement links TRBV10-3 to TRBJ2-1; TCRdb calls TRBD1, which cannot be checked without DNA. The CDR3 has 15 amino acids. Germline CDR1 and CDR2: ENHRY and SYGVKD. CDR3 sequence reads: CAISVVGQGFNEQFF.

The chain's CDR3 is CASSLGGRDNEQFF. V gene TRBV7-9 combines with J gene TRBJ2-1; as DNA is missing, the TRBD2 call by TCRdb cannot be tested. From germline, CDR1 is SEHNR and CDR2 FQNEAQ (reference sequence). There are 14 residues in the CDR3.

This sequence joins TRBV24-1 and TRBJ2-5. The CDR3 extends over 12 amino acids. Germline V gives CDR1 KGHDR, CDR2 SFDVKD. The CDR3: CATSDLTETQYF.

J is TRBJ2-7 and V is TRBV5-1. Germline CDR1 reads SGHRS; CDR2 reads YFSETQ. This CDR3 has 13 amino acids. CDR3 sequence: CASSSTVNYEQYF.